The present T cell receptor beta chain was sequenced within a study of OX40 agonist ivuxolimab in advanced cancers. As for the study in general: Hepatocellular carcinoma, melanoma, renal cell or head and neck cancer affected the dose-escalation patients. Subjects had a mean age of about 65 years, with a range of roughly 23 to 80; about 83% were male.

V lost 5 bases and J lost 2, with 12 bases in between. Per the germline V gene, CDR1 is SGHVS and CDR2 is FQNEAQ. This CDR3 comprises 14 residues. Of note for this clone: Antigen specificity is unknown.

Sequenced by immunoSEQ multiplex PCR; TCRdb stores in-frame clones only, minus some. Of about 74,000 clones listed, 84% are singletons. Study-wide points: Antigen targets of the expanded peripheral T cells went undetermined.

Collection of blood occurred at baseline, at cycle 4 day 1, and at cycle 7 day 1. The TCR comes from an adult with an advanced solid tumor such as melanoma, head and neck, liver or kidney cancer. This chain joins TRBV7-8 and TRBJ1-1; the D gene is possibly TRBD1 (5 bases). The sequenced sample was CD4+ or CD8+ T cells sorted from blood, obtained in a trial of the OX40 agonist ivuxolimab. CDR3 in amino acids: CASSPGRGNTEAFF. CDR3 sequence (DNA): TGTGCCAGCAGCCCGGGGAGGGGTAACACTGAAGCTTTCTTT.